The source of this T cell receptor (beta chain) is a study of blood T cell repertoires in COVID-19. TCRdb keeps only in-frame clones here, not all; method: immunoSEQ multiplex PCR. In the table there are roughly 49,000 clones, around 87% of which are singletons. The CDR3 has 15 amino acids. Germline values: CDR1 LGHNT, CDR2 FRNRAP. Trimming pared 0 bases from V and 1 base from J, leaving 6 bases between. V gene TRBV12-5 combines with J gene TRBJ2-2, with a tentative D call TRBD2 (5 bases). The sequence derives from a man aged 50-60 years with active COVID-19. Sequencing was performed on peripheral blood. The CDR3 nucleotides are TGTGCTAGTGGTTTGGTCGGACTGAACACCGGGGAGCTGTTTTTT. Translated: CASGLVGLNTGELFF. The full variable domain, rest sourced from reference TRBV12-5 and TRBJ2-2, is DARVTQTPRHKVTEMGQEVTMRCQPILGHNTVFWYRQTMMQGLELLAYFRNRAPLDDSGMPKDRFSAEMPDATLATLKIQPSEPRDSAVYFCASGLVGLNTGELFFGEGSRLTVL.